This T cell receptor beta chain stems from a study of T cells in Graves' hyperthyroidism and ophthalmopathy. Overall study: The authors collected peripheral blood at initial diagnosis, before any treatment.

Study-wide results and limits: Stable hyperthyroidism was separated from ophthalmopathy by a model based on 13 V-J features.

Ophthalmopathy patients all had a Clinical Activity Score of at least 3, a NOSPECS grade of at least 4 and disease under 3 months old. Clinicians diagnosed patients from clinical symptoms, serum thyroxine and TRAb, thyroid ultrasound and orbital computed tomography. Germline assignment: CDR1 SNHLY and CDR2 FYNNEI. The CDR3 loop spans 13 amino acids. V lost 8 bases, J lost 2 bases, and 11 bases lay in between. Amplified TCR beta CDR3 regions came from RNA transcripts. First-round RT-PCR of the TCR CDR3 relied on the HTBI primer set. TCRdb processed the multiplex PCR reads anew with MiXCR; each CDR3 protein has one entry. The sample has 490,000 or so distinct CDR3 sequences; roughly 21% are singletons. In its sample, this clonotype was seen many times. No antigen is known for it.

V is TRBV2 and J is TRBJ2-3, with a possible D match to TRBD2 (5 bases). What was sequenced was blood. This TCR derives from a man aged 35-49 years with Graves' ophthalmopathy. CDR3 in amino acids: CASEGSPTDTQYF. The CDR3 nucleotides are TGTGCCAGCGAAGGGAGCCCCACAGATACGCAGTATTTT.